This TCR beta chain was captured by sequencing in a study of cytomegalovirus exposure and HLA in healthy donors. General study points: Reported results showed that the classifier diagnosed cytomegalovirus status with high specificity and sensitivity. The study flagged approximately 180 TCR beta chains as cytomegalovirus-associated.

The germline CDR1 and CDR2 sequences are SQVTM and ANQGSEA. Trimming cost V 7 bases and J 2 bases, with 15 bases left between them. The CDR3 has 14 amino acids. Measured with immunoSEQ multiplex PCR; TCRdb has only the in-frame clones, and not every one. The sample includes 260,000 or so clones, 88% seen only once; the top ten take over 0.85%. The donors were in the roughly 110-subject validation cohort, distinct from the approximately 670-subject first cohort. This clone was detected a few times. The antigen remains unidentified. Sequenced input: PBMCs. The chain links TRBV29-1 to TRBJ2-1; a weak D match, TRBD2 (5 bases). This TCR derives from a young woman in good health and CMV-seronegative. DNA for the CDR3: TGCAGCGCAGATCCCCGGGGAACCTACAATGAGCAGTTCTTC. Its protein is CSADPRGTYNEQFF.